This passage covers 8 T cell receptor beta chains from one sample sequenced in a study of STAT5B mutations in CD4+ large granular lymphocyte leukemia. Method: immunoSEQ multiplex PCR; TCRdb's copy keeps in-frame clones and lacks some. The data contain 25,000 to 35,000 clones, roughly 78% of them singletons. Source material: CD4+ T cells from blood buffy coats. The source is a human donor in good health.

Here the CDR3 reads CASRRSGSGAETQYF. DNA for the CDR3: TGTGCCAGTAGGCGATCGGGTAGCGGGGCAGAGACCCAGTACTTC. J is TRBJ2-5 and V is TRBV19, with 8 bases fitting TRBD2. V dropped 6 bases and J dropped 4; count of bases not matched to a gene: 10. CDR1 and CDR2 from the germline V gene are LNHDA and SQIVND (reference sequence). This CDR3 has 15 residues.

This chain uses TRBV19 with TRBJ1-5; 7 positions match TRBD1. V lost 5 bases and J lost 0; bases outside the gene matches: 10. CDR1 and CDR2 (germline): LNHDA, SQIVND (reference sequence). The CDR3 extends over 17 amino acids. CDR3 sequence: CASSPHSGTASNQPQHF. The CDR3 DNA reads as TGTGCCAGTAGTCCCCATTCCGGGACAGCTAGCAATCAGCCCCAGCATTTT.

J is TRBJ2-2 and V is TRBV10-3, with 7 bases identical to TRBD1. Trimming removed 3 bases from V and 0 bases from J; junction bases left unmatched: 4. There are 16 residues in the CDR3. Germline CDR1 reads ENHRY; CDR2 reads SYGVKD. The CDR3, as DNA: TGTGCCATCAGTGAATCGCAGGGGGCGAACACCGGGGAGCTGTTTTTT. Its protein is CAISESQGANTGELFF.

The rearrangement joins TRBV7-2 to TRBJ2-1; 8 bases fit TRBD2. After removal of 4 bases from V and 4 bases from J, the junction contained 6 bases not matched to a gene. Germline values: CDR1 SGHTA, CDR2 FQGNSA. The CDR3 is 15 amino acids. The CDR3 bases are TGTGCCAGCAGCTCCCTGGGACTAGAATACAATGAGCAGTTCTTC. Translated: CASSSLGLEYNEQFF.

This chain uses TRBV6-6 with TRBJ1-1; D is uncertain. Between the trimmed V and J ends, which lost 2 bases and 4 bases, there was a span of 5 bases. The length of the CDR3 is 12 residues. The germline CDR1 and CDR2 sequences are MNHNY and SVGAGI (reference sequence). The CDR3 region has the DNA TGTGCCAGCAGTTACCCTACCACTGAAGCTTTCTTT. This translates into CASSYPTTEAFF.

V is TRBV9 and J is TRBJ2-3, with D hard to call. V shed 2 bases and J shed 0 bases, with 7 bases lying between them. The CDR3 sequence is 14 residues long. The germline gives CDR1 SGDLS, CDR2 YYNGEE. The CDR3 protein is CASSVSPSTDTQYF. The CDR3 DNA sequence: TGTGCCAGCAGCGTTTCCCCCAGCACAGATACGCAGTATTTT.

This clone showed up just once. V and J are TRBV5-4 and TRBJ2-7, with TRBD1 as a possible D gene (7 bases). Germline CDR1 SGHNT, CDR2 YYREEE (reference sequence). Between the trimmed V and J ends, which lost 4 bases and 2 bases, there was a span of 25 bases. The CDR3 is made up of 18 amino acids. CDR3 residues: CASSRGGGGVKKPYEQYF. The CDR3 DNA follows: TGTGCCAGCAGCCGGGGAGGAGGGGGCGTGAAAAAACCCTACGAGCAGTACTTC.

This chain uses TRBV11-1 with TRBJ2-7, with a tentative D call TRBD2 (5 bases). Germline assignment: CDR1 SGHAT and CDR2 FQDESV (reference sequence). This CDR3 contains 12 residues. The V and J ends lost 8 bases and 6 bases respectively, with 14 bases between them. The CDR3 reads CASRGSGGEQYF. The CDR3 nucleotides read TGTGCCAGCCGGGGATCAGGAGGCGAGCAGTACTTC.